These 11 T cell receptor beta chains were sequenced from one sample in a study of T-cell memory formation after mild COVID-19. TCRdb re-called the 5' RACE reads with MiXCR, one entry per CDR3 protein. Counted here are a few hundred thousand distinct CDR3 sequences, around 28% occurring once; the ten biggest clones make up 13%. Sequencing was performed on PBMCs or a T cell subset sorted from them (not recorded which). The receptors come from an adult woman who had mild COVID-19 (a few samples of this study predate the infection). Cell type and time point are not known.

This clonotype was recorded a few times. The gene calls are TRBV15 and TRBJ1-5, with 7 bases identical to TRBD1. This CDR3 comprises 16 residues. Germline trimming cut 0 bases from V and 6 bases from J; bases unmatched to any gene: 8. Germline V gene lookup returns CDR1 LNHNV and CDR2 YYDKDF (reference sequence). The CDR3 DNA sequence: TGTGCCACCAGCAGAGATCGGGGAGGGGGCCTTCAGCCCCAGCATTTT. Translation: CATSRDRGGGLQPQHF.

This clonotype came up a few times. The V call is TRBV24-1, the J call TRBJ2-3, with 11 bases that match TRBD2. CDR3 length: 17 residues. CDR1 is KGHDR, CDR2 SFDVKD, per germline. With 4 bases clipped from V and 0 bases from J, the junction kept 5 bases outside the gene matches. The CDR3 loop reads CATSEQTSGGSTDTQYF. DNA for the CDR3: TGTGCCACCAGTGAGCAAACTAGCGGGGGTAGCACAGATACGCAGTATTTT.

The rearrangement joins TRBV2 to TRBJ1-5, with 7 bases identical to TRBD1. This CDR3 comprises 15 residues. Germline CDR1 SNHLY, CDR2 FYNNEI. The V segment lost 5 bases and the J segment 1 base; nucleotides outside the gene matches: 5. The CDR3 loop is CASSRQGSSNQPQHF. The CDR3 region has the DNA TGTGCCAGCAGTCGACAGGGTTCAAGCAATCAGCCCCAGCATTTT.

This chain joins TRBV6-2 or TRBV6-3 and TRBJ2-5; D might be TRBD1 or TRBD2, each matching 6 bases. Trimming cost V 10 bases and J 5 bases, with 17 bases left between them. CDR3 length: 13 residues. Germline CDR1 MNHEY, CDR2 SVGEGT. CDR3 amino acids: CATWRGAGETQYF. The CDR3 DNA follows: TGTGCCACCTGGAGGGGGGCGGGCGAGACCCAGTACTTC.

This chain joins TRBV20-1 and TRBJ2-3; TRBD2 agrees at 9 bases. Germline CDR1 reads DFQATT; CDR2 reads SNEGSKA (reference sequence). With 3 bases clipped from V and 3 bases from J, the junction kept 7 bases outside the gene matches. The CDR3 loop spans 15 amino acids. CDR3 loop: CSASSASGVTDTQYF. The CDR3, as DNA: TGCAGTGCTAGTTCGGCTAGCGGGGTGACAGATACGCAGTATTTT.

As concerns this clonotype: Given a much more abundant clone one base away, this may be a read error. The V gene is TRBV6-5, the J gene TRBJ1-1; 9 nucleotides align to TRBD1. The trim removed 6 bases at V and 4 bases at J, leaving 0 bases unmatched. This CDR3 region has 12 residues. The germline V gene has CDR1 MNHEY and CDR2 SVGAGI. This CDR3 is CASRDRGTEAFF. The CDR3 DNA follows: TGTGCCAGCAGGGACAGGGGCACTGAAGCTTTCTTT.

V gene TRBV11-3 combines with J gene TRBJ2-7, with TRBD1 identical over 7 bases. V trimming: 5 bases; J trimming: 6 bases; junction bases outside the gene matches: 7. The CDR3 has 13 amino acids. Germline values: CDR1 SGHNT, CDR2 YENEEA. The CDR3 DNA sequence: TGTGCCAGCAGCGGACGGACAGGCGGCGAGCAGTACTTC. As protein: CASSGRTGGEQYF.

As for this clonotype: The junction differs from germline at one of its ends, possibly a read error. The rearrangement links TRBV15 to TRBJ2-7, with a weak D call TRBD1 (6 bases). The germline gives CDR1 LNHNV, CDR2 YYDKDF (reference sequence). There are 11 residues in the CDR3. The CDR3 DNA reads as TGTGCCACCAGCAGTGGGGGCGGATGGACCTTC. Residues: CATSSGGGWTF.

The chain links TRBV23-1 to TRBJ2-1, with D unresolved. TRBV23-1 is assigned to the ORF class and has an uncertain function. This CDR3 has 15 residues. The V and J ends lost 0 bases and 4 bases respectively, with 10 bases between them. The CDR3 region has the DNA TGCGCCAGCAGTCAATCATGGCGGAAATACAATGAGCAGTTCTTC. Residues: CASSQSWRKYNEQFF.

The chain employs TRBV7-9 and TRBJ2-7; tentative D call: TRBD1 (5 bases). Germline V gene lookup returns CDR1 SEHNR and CDR2 FQNEAQ (reference sequence). Trimming left V 4 bases short and J 5 bases short, with 12 bases between. CDR3 size: 13 residues. CDR3 sequence: CASSSTQVHEQYF. The CDR3 nucleotides read TGTGCCAGCAGCTCGACACAGGTCCACGAGCAGTACTTC.

The genes are TRBV2 and TRBJ2-1; tentatively, D is TRBD2 (7 bases). V lost 7 bases to trimming and J lost 8 bases, with 21 bases between them. The germline V gene has CDR1 SNHLY and CDR2 FYNNEI. This CDR3 is 15 amino acids long. The CDR3 loop is CASTVLGGGSDEQFF. In DNA form, the CDR3 reads TGTGCCAGCACCGTGTTAGGGGGGGGTTCGGATGAGCAGTTCTTC.